The T cell receptor beta chain under discussion was sequenced for a study of T cells in Graves' hyperthyroidism and ophthalmopathy. The CDR3 totals 15 residues. Germline V gene sequence: CDR1 SGHRS, CDR2 YFSETQ. V lost 4 bases, J lost 2 bases, and 15 bases lay in between. There were TCR beta CDR3 regions amplified from RNA transcripts. A first-round RT-PCR of the TCR CDR3 used the HTBI primer set. MiXCR, applied by TCRdb to the multiplex PCR reads, yields one record per CDR3 protein. This sample has a few hundred thousand distinct CDR3 sequences; about 15% occur once, and the top ten carry under 8%. This clonotype was counted ten times or more.

The V and J genes are TRBV5-1 and TRBJ1-1, with D possibly being TRBD1 (6 bases). Material for sequencing was blood. The receptor was isolated from a woman aged 25 to 39 with Graves' hyperthyroidism. The CDR3 is CASSTTGLGNTEAFF. The DNA of the CDR3 is TGCGCCAGCAGCACCACAGGGTTGGGAAACACTGAAGCTTTCTTT.